Here is one T cell receptor beta chain with its context. Its antigen is not known. Quantitative 5'-RACE was performed with molecular barcodes, and it yielded the TCR beta libraries. TCRdb called the 5' RACE reads again in MiXCR, with one record for every CDR3 protein. The sample shows some 840,000 distinct CDR3 sequences, about an eighth of them seen only once. These data belong to a study of CD8 T cells in ankylosing spondylitis. The CDR3 sequence is 10 residues long. Between the trimmed V and J ends, which lost 5 bases and 7 bases, there was a span of 5 bases. CDR1 SEHNR and CDR2 FQNEAQ come from the germline V gene (reference sequence). Notes on the study in general: Ankylosing spondylitis blood seemed to carry a telltale TCR beta motif made of several highly homologous variants.

Sequences were obtained from blood, either unsorted or a sorted T cell fraction (not recorded which). V and J are TRBV7-9 and TRBJ2-5, with D unclear. The TCR was taken from a male donor with ankylosing spondylitis. CDR3 in amino acids: CASSPGTQYF. The DNA of the CDR3 is TGTGCCAGCAGCCCGGGGACCCAGTACTTC.